Below are 14 T cell receptor beta chains sequenced from a single sample in a study of CD8+ T cells in alopecia areata. Treatment specified: oral pan-JAK inhibitor, 5-10 mg twice daily. RNA was extracted and reverse transcribed into cDNA as the sequencing template. Clones were read by immunoSEQ multiplex PCR, and TCRdb kept only the in-frame ones, dropping some. This sample has 120,000 or so clones, with approximately 60% found just once. The specimen comprised CD4+ T cells sorted from blood, sampled at week 4, from a patient treated with tofacitinib. These receptors originate from a human donor with alopecia areata.

This clone showed up just a few times. Other DNA sequences in the same sample also yield this CDR3. This rearrangement joins TRBV10-3 to TRBJ2-5, with no clear D. Germline CDR1 is ENHRY and CDR2 is SYGVKD. CDR3 length equals 11 residues. V lost 4 bases and J 5 bases, leaving 5 bases between the germline ends. The CDR3 DNA reads as TGTGCCATCAGTGCGGAGGAGACCCAGTACTTC. This gives the protein CAISAEETQYF.

This sequence joins TRBV7-7 and TRBJ2-1; 8 nucleotides agree with TRBD2. With 2 bases clipped from V and 5 bases from J, the junction kept 8 bases outside the gene matches. This CDR3 comprises 16 residues. Germline V gene lookup returns CDR1 SSHAT and CDR2 FNYEAQ (reference sequence). The CDR3 is CASSLIREGPDNEQFF. In nucleotides, the CDR3 is TGTGCCAGCAGCTTAATTCGGGAGGGCCCCGACAATGAGCAGTTCTTC.

The chain carries TRBV20-1 and TRBJ2-3, with unresolved D. CDR3 size: 11 residues. CDR1 and CDR2 (germline): DFQATT, SNEGSKA (reference sequence). V gave up 5 bases and J gave up 5 bases, with 8 bases separating them. Written as DNA, the CDR3 is TGCAGTGCTCCTATCTTAGATACGCAGTATTTT. Protein sequence: CSAPILDTQYF.

This sequence joins TRBV29-1 and TRBJ1-3; D gene unclear. This CDR3 is built from 14 residues. Germline V CDR1 and CDR2: SQVTM, ANQGSEA. Trimming stripped 7 bases from V and 0 bases from J, with 13 bases between. The CDR3 region is CSAKVTSSGNTIYF. The CDR3 bases are TGCAGCGCTAAAGTTACCTCCTCTGGAAACACCATATATTTT.

This clone showed up just once. V and J are TRBV28 and TRBJ2-5; 8 bases are shared with TRBD2. Germline lookup yields CDR1 MDHEN and CDR2 SYDVKM. V gave up 3 bases and J gave up 5 bases; unmatched junction bases: 8. The CDR3 length is 15 residues. The CDR3 here is CASSLTGGGAETQYF. The CDR3 nucleotides read TGTGCCAGCAGTTTGACGGGAGGGGGGGCTGAGACCCAGTACTTC.

This sequence joins TRBV2 and TRBJ2-5; D may be TRBD2 (6 bases). CDR3 length: 14 residues. Trimming stripped 4 bases from V and 2 bases from J, with 11 bases between. The germline V gene has CDR1 SNHLY and CDR2 FYNNEI. The CDR3 spells CASSVGRGQETQYF. The CDR3 coding sequence is TGTGCCAGCAGTGTGGGACGGGGGCAAGAGACCCAGTACTTC.

A few counts support this clone. The CDR3 DNA reads as TGTGCCAGCAGCTTGGGTGGATCCGGGGTCTATAGCAATCAGCCCCAGCATTTT. Encoded protein: CASSLGGSGVYSNQPQHF. This chain connects TRBV5-6 to TRBJ1-5; D is undetermined. Germline V gene lookup returns CDR1 SGHDT and CDR2 YYEEEE. The V end was cut by 0 bases, the J end by 0 bases, with 16 bases between. The CDR3 contains 18 residues.

This clone was picked up a small number of times. The chain joins TRBV2 to TRBJ2-1, with no clear D. This CDR3 region has 15 residues. Per germline, CDR1 SNHLY and CDR2 FYNNEI. Trimming left V 5 bases short and J 0 bases short, with 11 bases between. CDR3 nucleotide sequence: TGTGCCAGCAGTTTTGGGCTTAGCTCCTACAATGAGCAGTTCTTC. The encoded protein is CASSFGLSSYNEQFF.

This clone appeared a few times. The J gene is TRBJ1-5, the V gene TRBV30; D gene unclear. The CDR3 is 14 residues long. V lost 2 bases, J lost 7 bases, and 15 bases lay in between. Germline assignment: CDR1 GTSNPN and CDR2 SVGIG (reference sequence). CDR3 sequence (DNA): TGTGCCTGGAGTCACCTGAGGGCTGGCCAGCCCCAGCATTTT. Its translation is CAWSHLRAGQPQHF.

This chain links TRBV29-1 with TRBJ1-1; no clear D gene. V was cut by 3 bases and J by 1 base, with 9 bases left in between. The CDR3 length is 13 residues. Germline lookup yields CDR1 SQVTM and CDR2 ANQGSEA. For the CDR3, the DNA is TGCAGCGTTGAGAATTACAGGAACACTGAAGCTTTCTTT. Encoded protein: CSVENYRNTEAFF.

The rearrangement links TRBV5-1 to TRBJ1-5; the D is unclear. Germline CDR1 SGHRS, CDR2 YFSETQ. Trimming took off 4 bases at V and 7 bases at J, with 9 bases between the two ends. The CDR3 loop spans 12 amino acids. In nucleotides, the CDR3 is TGCGCCAGCAGCGCCGACGGCCAGCCCCAGCATTTT. Residues: CASSADGQPQHF.

The V call is TRBV19, the J call TRBJ2-1, with D uncertain. Trimming took off 5 bases at V and 5 bases at J, with 16 bases between the two ends. This CDR3 is 15 amino acids long. Germline lookup yields CDR1 LNHDA and CDR2 SQIVND (reference sequence). CDR3 in DNA: TGTGCCAGTAGTGGTAGAACGAACAACCACAATGAGCAGTTCTTC. Its translation is CASSGRTNNHNEQFF.

The chain's CDR3 is CASSQGLRERSPEAFF. Written as DNA, the CDR3 is TGCGCCAGCAGCCAAGGTCTAAGGGAGAGGAGCCCTGAAGCTTTCTTT. The rearrangement links TRBV4-1 to TRBJ1-1; no clear D. V dropped 1 base and J dropped 6 bases, with 18 bases sitting between them. The CDR3 covers 16 residues. Looked up from germline, CDR1 is MGHRA and CDR2 is YSYEKL.

CDR3 sequence reads: CATEQGAQETQYF. The DNA of the CDR3 is TGTGCCACCGAACAGGGGGCACAAGAGACCCAGTACTTC. The genes are TRBV28 and TRBJ2-5; 9 bases fit TRBD1. There are 13 residues in the CDR3. V lost 10 bases and J lost 2; bases outside the gene matches: 5. Germline V lookup: CDR1 MDHEN, CDR2 SYDVKM.